The 6 T cell receptor beta chains below all came from one sample that was sequenced in a study of CD8+CD57+ T cells in acquired aplastic anemia. CD8+CD57+ cell expansion, shown by flow cytometry, had occurred in the patients selected for sequencing. CDR3 and TCR beta VDJ profiling relied on genomic DNA as the template. A single record per CDR3 protein comes from TCRdb applying MiXCR to the reads. The table has under 200,000 distinct CDR3 sequences, roughly half seen once; the top ten hold roughly 2%. Input material: sorted CD4+, CD8+, or CD8+CD57+ T cells (not recorded which) from PBMCs. These receptors all come from a human donor with aplastic anemia.

There are many counts of this clonotype. This chain connects TRBV12-3 or TRBV12-4 to TRBJ1-1; tentative D call: TRBD1 (6 bases). The CDR3 contains 14 residues. With 5 bases removed from V and 5 bases from J, the gap between germline ends came to 15 bases. The CDR3 is CASSGGAGRTEAFF. Written as DNA, the CDR3 is TGTGCCAGCAGTGGGGGGGCAGGGAGGACTGAAGCTTTCTTT.

As concerns this clonotype: A read error may be the cause here, since a much bigger clone is one base away. The gene calls are TRBV12-3 or TRBV12-4 and TRBJ1-4; D ambiguous. Trimming shortened V by 6 bases and J by 3 bases, and 11 bases separated the two germline ends. This CDR3 comprises 14 residues. Here the CDR3 reads CASRLQGPNEKLFF. CDR3 nucleotide sequence: TGTGCCAGCAGATTGCAAGGGCCTAATGAAAAACTGTTTTTT.

This clonotype was counted a few times. The junction shows a germline mismatch at one end, possibly a read error. The chain couples TRBV20-1 to TRBJ2-5, with D unresolved. Germline V gives CDR1 DFQATT, CDR2 SNEGSKA (reference sequence). The CDR3 length is 10 residues. The CDR3 bases are TGCAGTGCTAGAGATTACGGCCAGGAATTC. It specifies CSARDYGQEF.

This chain connects TRBV11-2 to TRBJ2-7; 9 bases are a match to TRBD2. CDR3 length: 16 residues. Trimming cost V 3 bases and J 5 bases; bases outside gene matches: 11. Per germline, CDR1 SGHAT and CDR2 FQNNGV. This CDR3 is CASSLSGGTSKHEQYF. The CDR3 DNA follows: TGTGCCAGCAGCTTGAGCGGGGGGACGTCCAAGCACGAGCAGTACTTC.

This clonotype appeared many times. The chain is built from TRBV7-2 and TRBJ2-1; TRBD2 agrees at 8 bases. The CDR3 spans 15 residues. Looked up from germline, CDR1 is SGHTA and CDR2 is FQGNSA. The V segment lost 5 bases and the J segment 4 bases; nucleotides outside the gene matches: 7. The CDR3 DNA is TGTGCCAGCAGCCCCGAGGCTAGCGGGTACAATGAGCAGTTCTTC. This encodes CASSPEASGYNEQFF.

The V and J genes are TRBV20-1 and TRBJ2-2; the D is unclear. The germline V gene has CDR1 DFQATT and CDR2 SNEGSKA (reference sequence). The CDR3 is 15 amino acids. V dropped 0 bases and J dropped 1 base, with 9 bases sitting between them. Here the CDR3 reads CSARDSKKNTGELFF. For the CDR3, the DNA is TGCAGTGCTAGAGATTCCAAGAAGAACACCGGGGAGCTGTTTTTT.